These T cell receptor beta chains were read from a single sample in a study of identical twins. Using its own MiXCR run on the 5' RACE reads, TCRdb lists one record per CDR3 protein. The table lists hundreds of thousands of distinct CDR3 sequences, 21% of them singletons. This sample was shared with a second study, whose subject was T cells expressing NK-cell markers.

Sequencing used PBMCs. Receptor source: a woman aged 18 to 35 in good health. Each CDR3 is given with its conserved first and last residue. A D gene is named only where the DNA matches it firmly. Clone size is stated in some rows and not others, as once, few, many or a class when expanded.

TRBJ1-1 | TRBV18 | few | NA | TGTGCCAGCTCACCGCACAGAGTGAACACTGAAGCTTTCTTT | CASSPHRVNTEAFF
TRBJ2-7 | TRBV7-9 | NA | NA | TGTGCCAGCAGCTCGATGATTTCAGGATGGGGCGAGCAGTACTTC | CASSSMISGWGEQYF
TRBJ1-6 | TRBV5-1 | many | TRBD1 | TGCGCCAGCAGCGGAAACAGGGGGCCTAATTCACCCCTCCACTTT | CASSGNRGPNSPLHF
TRBJ2-1 | TRBV24-1 | few | NA | TGTGCCACCAGTGATGGAATCGGCAATGAGCAGTTCTTC | CATSDGIGNEQFF
TRBJ2-3 | TRBV29-1 | few | NA | TGCAGCGTTGTTCAGGGCGCCGATACGCAGTATTTT | CSVVQGADTQYF
TRBJ2-7 | TRBV9 | many | TRBD2 | TGTGCCAGCAGCCTGACTAGCGGGGAGTATGGGGAGCAGTACTTC | CASSLTSGEYGEQYF
TRBJ2-1 | TRBV29-1 | many | NA | TGCAGCGTTGATAGGAGATGGAATGAGCAGTTCTTC | CSVDRRWNEQFF
TRBJ2-5 | TRBV15 | NA | NA | TGTGCCACCAGCAGAGGCAGGGTTTGGGAGACCCAGTACTTC | CATSRGRVWETQYF
TRBJ2-3 | TRBV12-3/TRBV12-4 | few | TRBD2 | TGTGCCAGCAGTTCGACTTTGGAGCGGGGTCCCGGGACAGATACGCAGTATTTT | CASSSTLERGPGTDTQYF
TRBJ2-3 | TRBV5-1 | NA | TRBD1 | TGCGCCAGCAGCCTACCAGGGGGCGCAACCCTCACAGATACGCAGTATTTT | CASSLPGGATLTDTQYF
TRBJ2-7 | TRBV21-1 | NA | NA | TGTGCCAGCAGCCCGGAAGAGACAGGGGGCCACGAGCAGTACTTC | CASSPEETGGHEQYF
TRBJ2-5 | TRBV20-1 | many | TRBD2 | TGCGGTAGCGGGAGGGCTGGAGAGACCCAGTACTTC | CGSGRAGETQYF
TRBJ1-1 | TRBV29-1 | NA | TRBD1 | TGCAGCGTTGTGACAGGGTCTGAAGCTTTCTTT | CSVVTGSEAFF
TRBJ2-3 | TRBV12-3/TRBV12-4 | NA | NA | TGTGCCAGCAGTATTTTCACAGATACGCAGTATTTT | CASSIFTDTQYF
TRBJ2-3 | TRBV2 | many | TRBD2 | TGTGCCAGCAGTGGGACTAGCGGGAGGGATACGCAGTATTTT | CASSGTSGRDTQYF
TRBJ2-5 | TRBV29-1 | few | TRBD2 | TGCAGCGTTGAAGATAGCGGGAAAGAGACCCAGTACTTC | CSVEDSGKETQYF
TRBJ1-6 | TRBV7-9 | NA | NA | TGTGCCAGCAGCTTACCCCAGGTCGAGGATTCACCCCTCCACTTT | CASSLPQVEDSPLHF
TRBJ2-3 | TRBV4-3 | many | NA | TGCGCCAGCAGCCAAGTCGGGGCTAGCACAGATACGCAGTATTTT | CASSQVGASTDTQYF
TRBJ1-1 | TRBV29-1 | few | NA | TGCAGCACCTTGACCGGGCGAAGCACTGAAGCTTTCTTT | CSTLTGRSTEAFF
TRBJ2-7 | TRBV10-3 | NA | TRBD2 | TGTGCCATCGCAAGGGGGACTAGCGGGGAGAGGGAGCAGTACTTC | CAIARGTSGEREQYF
TRBJ2-7 | TRBV15 | few | NA | TGTGCCACCAGCACCGGCAGTTTCGAGCAGTACTTC | CATSTGSFEQYF
TRBJ2-1 | TRBV11-1 | few | NA | TGTGCCAGCACCCCCCGGGACTCATACAATGAGCAGTTCTTC | CASTPRDSYNEQFF
TRBJ2-5 | TRBV5-1 | few | TRBD1 | TGCGCCAGCAGCCGTGGGGACAGCAGTCTCCAAGAGACCCAGTACTTC | CASSRGDSSLQETQYF
TRBJ1-4 | TRBV5-8 | many | NA | TGTGCCAGCAGCTTCGTCAGGAATGAAAAACTGTTTTTT | CASSFVRNEKLFF
TRBJ2-5 | TRBV7-7 | few | NA | TGTGCCAGCAGCACAGGACTGGTTGGGGGGACCCAGTACTTC | CASSTGLVGGTQYF
TRBJ2-1 | TRBV5-8 | NA | NA | TGTGCCAGCAGCTTGACGTTCCGTGGAGCGAATGAGCAGTTCTTC | CASSLTFRGANEQFF
TRBJ2-5 | TRBV29-1 | few | NA | TGCAGCGTTGTAGGCGGGCGGCCCCAAGAGACCCAGTACTTC | CSVVGGRPQETQYF
TRBJ2-1 | TRBV6-2/TRBV6-3 | few | NA | TGTGCCAGCAGTTACTGGGGTACCGATGAGCAGTTCTTC | CASSYWGTDEQFF
TRBJ2-1 | TRBV11-2 | many | TRBD2 | TGTGCCAGCAGCTATACTAGCGGAACTTACAATGAGCAGTTCTTC | CASSYTSGTYNEQFF
TRBJ2-7 | TRBV3-1 | once | NA | TGTGCCAGCAGCCAAGACTACAGATCTGGCGAGCAGTACTTC | CASSQDYRSGEQYF
TRBJ2-1 | TRBV19 | NA | NA | TGTGCCAGTAGTCCTCTAGCGACGTACAATGAGCAGTTCTTC | CASSPLATYNEQFF
TRBJ1-5 | TRBV29-1 | NA | TRBD1 | TGCAGCGTCGGACAGGGGGAAGCCCAGCCCCAGCATTTT | CSVGQGEAQPQHF
TRBJ1-5 | TRBV3-1 | few | NA | TGTGCCAGCAGCCAAGGGTGGGGGAGCAATCAGCCCCAGCATTTT | CASSQGWGSNQPQHF
TRBJ2-1 | TRBV7-7 | NA | NA | TGTGCCAGCAGCTTAGTCCCCCGTAGGTACAATGAGCAGTTCTTC | CASSLVPRRYNEQFF
TRBJ2-3 | TRBV5-1 | many | NA | TGTGCCAGCAGTCTAGGACTCGGCACAGATACGCAGTATTTT | CASSLGLGTDTQYF
TRBJ2-3 | TRBV7-2 | NA | NA | TGTGCCAGCAGCTCACAAACCGGGCCCTACACAGATACGCAGTATTTT | CASSSQTGPYTDTQYF
TRBJ1-1 | TRBV20-1 | NA | NA | TGCAGTGCTAGAGCTTTGGGAAGGGAATTT | CSARALGREF
TRBJ2-7 | TRBV25-1 | NA | NA | TGTGCCAGCAGTGAATATATCGCGATCCAGCAGTACTTC | CASSEYIAIQQYF
TRBJ2-7 | TRBV14 | NA | TRBD1 | TGTGCCAGCAGCCCGCCCGGGACAGGGAGAAAGCGGTACTTC | CASSPPGTGRKRYF
TRBJ2-7 | TRBV20-1 | NA | NA | TGCAGTGCCGGGGGTAGGCTCGAGCAGTACTTC | CSAGGRLEQYF
TRBJ2-3 | TRBV4-3 | NA | NA | TGCGCCAGCAGCCAAGATCGGCTACCTAGCACAGATACGCAGTATTTT | CASSQDRLPSTDTQYF
TRBJ2-4 | TRBV6-1 | few | TRBD2 | TGTGCCAGCAGACAAACGGGGGGGGACGTTCAGTACTTC | CASRQTGGDVQYF
TRBJ2-4 | TRBV2 | NA | NA | TGTGCCAGCAGTGAGAGAGAGATAGCCAAAAACATTCAGTACTTC | CASSEREIAKNIQYF
TRBJ2-3 | TRBV9 | NA | TRBD2 | TGTGCCAGCAGCGTGTTCTCCCCCGGACTAGCGGGAACAGATACGCAGTATTTT | CASSVFSPGLAGTDTQYF
TRBJ2-1 | TRBV7-8 | NA | NA | TGTGCCAGCCGAGCCCGGGCCTACAATGAGCAGTTCTTC | CASRARAYNEQFF
TRBJ2-6 | TRBV4-2 | many | TRBD1 | TGTGCCAGCGGGACAGGCTACTCTGGGGCCAACGTCCTGACTTTC | CASGTGYSGANVLTF
TRBJ2-5 | TRBV20-1 | many | TRBD2 | TGCAGTGCTAGAGGGGGTGAGACGGGGGGTATCCAAGAGACCCAGTACTTC | CSARGGETGGIQETQYF
TRBJ1-1 | TRBV27 | few | TRBD1 | TGTGCCAGCGAGGACAGGGAAGCTGAAGCTTTCTTT | CASEDREAEAFF
TRBJ2-1 | TRBV10-3 | many | NA | TGTGCCGCATCGTACTACAATGAGCAGTTCTTC | CAASYYNEQFF
TRBJ2-5 | TRBV12-3/TRBV12-4 | NA | TRBD2 | TGTGCCAGCAGACTCTCCGGGGGGACCCGAGAGACCCAGTACTTC | CASRLSGGTRETQYF
TRBJ2-7 | TRBV20-1 | NA | NA | TGCAGTGCTAGAGGTGCCCGCTCCGAGCAGTACTTC | CSARGARSEQYF
TRBJ2-2 | TRBV6-1 | few | TRBD1 | TGTGCCTCCCAGGGACAGCTCAACACCGGGGAGCTGTTTTTT | CASQGQLNTGELFF
TRBJ1-5 | TRBV5-8 | NA | NA | TGTGCCAGCAGCTTGCCGGGCGGTCAGCCCCAGCATTTT | CASSLPGGQPQHF